This TCR beta chain is drawn from a study of T cell responses to AZD1222 COVID-19 vaccine. This CDR3 is built from 14 residues. CDR1 LNHNV and CDR2 YYDKDF come from the germline V gene (reference sequence). Germline trimming cut 0 bases from V and 7 bases from J; bases unmatched to any gene: 3. Sequencing was performed with immunoSEQ multiplex PCR; in TCRdb, only in-frame clones are kept and a portion is missing. The data show around 140,000 clones, with around 89% seen just once and 5.1% held by the top ten. General study findings and limits: Nearly half of spike-specific TCRs reportedly target variant regions that are unmutated in the B.1.351 and B.1.1.7 variants.

This clone has a handful of counts. Antigen: not known. Specimen: peripheral blood, collected on day 0 of AZD1222 vaccination. This sequence originates from an adult in good health. The chain combines TRBV15 with TRBJ1-5; 7 nucleotides align to TRBD1. Here the CDR3 reads CATSRDEGAQPQHF. As DNA, the CDR3 is TGTGCCACCAGCAGAGATGAGGGGGCCCAGCCCCAGCATTTT.